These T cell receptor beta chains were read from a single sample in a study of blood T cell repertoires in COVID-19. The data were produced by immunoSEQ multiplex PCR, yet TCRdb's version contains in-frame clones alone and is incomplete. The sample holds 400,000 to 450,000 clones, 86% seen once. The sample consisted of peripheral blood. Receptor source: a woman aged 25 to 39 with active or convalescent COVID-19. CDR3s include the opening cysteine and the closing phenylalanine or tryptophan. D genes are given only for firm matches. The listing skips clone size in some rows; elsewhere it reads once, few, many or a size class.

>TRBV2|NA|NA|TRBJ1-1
CASSYGGVGEAFF
TGTGCCAGCAGTTATGGGGGGGTTGGTGAAGCTTTCTTT
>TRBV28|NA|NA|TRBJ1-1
CASSSPTGSVAEAFF
TGTGCCAGCAGTTCCCCGACAGGCTCGGTAGCTGAAGCTTTCTTT
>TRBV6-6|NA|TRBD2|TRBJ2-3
CASSLPGLAGGPDTQYF
TGTGCCAGCAGTCTACCGGGACTAGCGGGAGGCCCAGATACGCAGTATTTT
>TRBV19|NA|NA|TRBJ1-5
CASRPGGSSNQPQHF
TGTGCCAGTAGGCCCGGGGGGAGTAGCAATCAGCCCCAGCATTTT
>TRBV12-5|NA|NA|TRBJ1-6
CASGLSIQGINSPLHF
TGTGCTAGTGGTTTGAGTATCCAGGGGATCAATTCACCCCTCCACTTT
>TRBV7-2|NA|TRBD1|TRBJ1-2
CASSLSFEGAGYTF
TGTGCCAGCAGCTTAAGCTTTGAGGGGGCGGGCTACACCTTC
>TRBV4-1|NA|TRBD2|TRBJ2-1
CASSQQTSGASYNEQFF
TGCGCCAGCAGCCAGCAGACTAGCGGGGCTTCCTACAATGAGCAGTTCTTC
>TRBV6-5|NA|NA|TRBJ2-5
CASRPSGVETQYF
TGTGCCAGCAGGCCTTCAGGGGTCGAGACCCAGTACTTC
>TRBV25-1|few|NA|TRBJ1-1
CASSLQMNTEAFF
TGTGCCAGCAGTCTACAGATGAACACTGAAGCTTTCTTT
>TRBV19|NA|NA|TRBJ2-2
CASSIPRGSHTGELFF
TGTGCCAGTAGTATACCGCGCGGGTCTCACACCGGGGAGCTGTTTTTT
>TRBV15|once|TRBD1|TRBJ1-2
CATSRDSLTGDLYGYTF
TGTGCCACCAGCAGAGACTCTCTGACAGGGGATTTATATGGCTACACCTTC
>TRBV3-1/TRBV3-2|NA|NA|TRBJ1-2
CASSQAFVTGLNYGYTF
TGTGCCAGCAGCCAAGCGTTTGTAACAGGGCTTAACTATGGCTACACCTTC
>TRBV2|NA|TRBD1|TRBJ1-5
CASSSTGNSNQPQHF
TGTGCCAGCAGTTCGACAGGGAATAGCAATCAGCCCCAGCATTTT
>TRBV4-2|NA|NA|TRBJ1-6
CASSEDSALHF
TGTGCCAGCAGCGAGGACAGCGCCCTCCACTTT
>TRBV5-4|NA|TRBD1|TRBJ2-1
CASSHPGQSYNEQFF
TGTGCCAGCAGCCATCCGGGACAGAGCTACAATGAGCAGTTCTTC
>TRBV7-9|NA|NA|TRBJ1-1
CASSLGEGTEAFF
TGTGCCAGCAGCTTAGGGGAGGGCACTGAAGCTTTCTTT
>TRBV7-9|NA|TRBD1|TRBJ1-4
CASSPTTGGNEKLFF
TGTGCCAGCAGCCCAACCACAGGGGGTAATGAAAAACTGTTTTTT
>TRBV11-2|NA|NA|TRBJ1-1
CASKPSEHSNTEAFF
TGTGCCAGCAAACCAAGCGAGCATTCGAACACTGAAGCTTTCTTT
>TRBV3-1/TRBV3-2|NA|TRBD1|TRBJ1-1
CASSQERGRGRTEAFF
TGTGCCAGCAGCCAAGAAAGGGGCAGGGGGCGAACTGAAGCTTTCTTT
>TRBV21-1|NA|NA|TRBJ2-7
CASSKLPWDSDRAYEQYF
TGTGCCAGCAGCAAGTTGCCCTGGGATAGCGACCGAGCCTACGAGCAGTACTTC
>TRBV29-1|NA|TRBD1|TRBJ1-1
CSVGQGGNTEAFF
TGCAGCGTCGGACAGGGGGGAAACACTGAAGCTTTCTTT
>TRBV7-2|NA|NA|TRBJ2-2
CASSLGVLALGELFF
TGTGCCAGCAGCTTAGGAGTCCTAGCCTTGGGGGAGCTGTTTTTT
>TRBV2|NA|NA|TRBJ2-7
CASSGSGSAYEQYF
TGTGCCAGCAGTGGCTCCGGGAGCGCCTACGAGCAGTACTTC
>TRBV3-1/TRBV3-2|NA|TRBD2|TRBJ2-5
CASSQDLVAGGGPGETQYF
TGTGCCAGCAGCCAAGATCTCGTAGCGGGGGGAGGCCCAGGGGAGACCCAGTACTTC
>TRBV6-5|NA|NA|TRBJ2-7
CASSPLGSINEQYF
TGTGCCAGCAGTCCTTTGGGGAGTATCAACGAGCAGTACTTC
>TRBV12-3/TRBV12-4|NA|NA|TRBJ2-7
CASSRGTVYEQYF
TGTGCCAGCAGCCGCGGGACAGTATACGAGCAGTACTTC
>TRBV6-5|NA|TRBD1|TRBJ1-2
CASSTDRGTIYGYTF
TGTGCCAGCAGTACCGACAGGGGCACCATCTATGGCTACACCTTC
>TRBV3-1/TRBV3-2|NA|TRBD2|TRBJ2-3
CASSQDARGGNFTDTQYF
TGTGCCAGCAGCCAAGACGCTCGGGGGGGGAACTTCACAGATACGCAGTATTTT
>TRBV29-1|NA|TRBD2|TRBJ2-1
CSGAGPANEQFF
TGCAGCGGAGCGGGACCCGCGAATGAGCAGTTCTTC
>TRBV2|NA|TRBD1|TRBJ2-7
CASSRGQGGLSYEQYF
TGTGCCAGCAGTCGGGGACAGGGGGGCCTCTCCTACGAGCAGTACTTC
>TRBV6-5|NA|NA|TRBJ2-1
CASSNSAGGNEQFF
TGTGCCAGCTCCAATAGCGCCGGCGGCAATGAGCAGTTCTTC
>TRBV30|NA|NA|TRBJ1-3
CARGAAGNTIYF
TGTGCCCGAGGTGCAGCGGGAAACACCATATATTTT
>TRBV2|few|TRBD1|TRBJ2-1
CASSEALQGDEQFF
TGTGCCAGCAGTGAAGCGCTTCAGGGGGATGAGCAGTTCTTC
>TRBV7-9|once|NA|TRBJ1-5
CASSPTRDRQPQHF
TGTGCCAGCAGCCCCACTCGCGACAGACAGCCCCAGCATTTT
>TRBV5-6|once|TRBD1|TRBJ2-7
CASGKSGQAYEQYF
TGTGCCAGCGGCAAATCGGGACAGGCCTACGAGCAGTACTTC
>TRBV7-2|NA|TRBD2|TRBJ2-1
CASSWRGAGENYNEQFF
TGTGCCAGCAGCTGGAGAGGAGCGGGGGAGAACTACAATGAGCAGTTCTTC
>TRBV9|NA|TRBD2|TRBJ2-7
CASSVAAGGGDEQYF
TGTGCCAGCAGCGTAGCAGCGGGAGGTGGAGACGAGCAGTACTTC
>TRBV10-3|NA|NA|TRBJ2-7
CAISEDRKDEQYF
TGTGCCATCAGTGAGGACAGGAAAGACGAGCAGTACTTC
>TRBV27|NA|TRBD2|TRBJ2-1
CASSPPSGGLYNEQFF
TGTGCCAGCAGTCCTCCCAGCGGGGGACTCTACAATGAGCAGTTCTTC
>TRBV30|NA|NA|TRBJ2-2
CAGLRVPSNTGELFF
TGTGCCGGACTCCGTGTCCCTTCGAACACCGGGGAGCTGTTTTTT